These 13 T cell receptor beta chains were all obtained from the same sample, sequenced in a study of blood T cells in healthy people across ages. A second PCR, run for roughly 7 to 12 cycles, used a sample-barcoded 5' primer plus a J-beta primer mix. TCRdb redid the calling of the 5' RACE reads with MiXCR, one entry per CDR3 protein. The data hold about 640,000 distinct CDR3 sequences, with approximately 59% observed a single time. Material for sequencing was blood. The receptors were gathered from a man aged 55 to 70 in good health.

This clonotype was recorded a few times. The CDR3 sequence: CASGSSTTETQYF. The CDR3 nucleotides read TGTGCTTCCGGTAGTAGCACCACGGAGACCCAGTACTTC. V gene TRBV7-9 combines with J gene TRBJ2-5; D not certain. Germline V gene data show CDR1 as SEHNR and CDR2 as FQNEAQ (reference sequence). This CDR3 region has 13 residues.

The chain carries TRBV5-1 and TRBJ1-4; a weak D match, TRBD1 (5 bases). The CDR3 is 17 residues long. Looked up from germline, CDR1 is SGHRS and CDR2 is YFSETQ. Between the trimmed V and J ends, which lost 3 bases and 10 bases, there was a span of 25 bases. Here the CDR3 reads CASSWTSPGLGEGKLFF. CDR3 sequence (DNA): TGCGCCAGCAGCTGGACCTCTCCTGGGTTAGGGGAGGGAAAACTGTTTTTT.

This clonotype has a handful of counts. V and J are TRBV7-2 and TRBJ1-4; TRBD1 matches 7 bases. CDR1 is SGHTA, CDR2 FQGNSA, per germline. The length of the CDR3 is 15 residues. Unmatched junction bases numbered 5, after V lost 2 bases and J lost 5 bases. The CDR3 nucleotides read TGTGCCAGCAGCTTAAACGCAGGGGGGAATGAAAAACTGTTTTTT. It encodes CASSLNAGGNEKLFF.

J is TRBJ2-1 and V is TRBV28, with 11 bases that match TRBD1. Germline CDR1 and CDR2: MDHEN and SYDVKM. With 1 base clipped from V and 5 bases from J, the junction kept 10 bases outside the gene matches. CDR3 size: 18 residues. This CDR3 reads CASSLFALGTGGNNEQFF. As DNA, the CDR3 is TGTGCCAGCAGTTTATTCGCTCTGGGGACAGGGGGAAACAATGAGCAGTTCTTC.

The V gene is TRBV4-1, the J gene TRBJ2-1; D unclear. This CDR3 has 16 amino acids. CDR1 and CDR2 (germline): MGHRA, YSYEKL. V lost 0 bases and J 0 bases, leaving 9 bases between the germline ends. As DNA, the CDR3 is TGCGCCAGCAGCCAAGATGCCGCGAGCTCCTACAATGAGCAGTTCTTC. Residues: CASSQDAASSYNEQFF.

This clonotype was counted only a few times. The V gene is TRBV11-2, the J gene TRBJ2-5; perhaps TRBD2 as D (5 bases). The CDR3 spans 14 residues. Trimming removed 6 bases from V and 5 bases from J, with 16 bases in between. The germline V gene has CDR1 SGHAT and CDR2 FQNNGV. Here the CDR3 reads CASSYSALVETQYF. CDR3 in DNA: TGTGCCAGCAGTTATAGCGCCTTGGTTGAGACCCAGTACTTC.

V usage is TRBV28 and J usage is TRBJ1-2, with TRBD1 matching 8 bases. The CDR3 is 15 residues long. V shed 5 bases, J shed 4 bases, and the junction held 9 bases outside the gene matches. Germline CDR1 and CDR2: MDHEN and SYDVKM. CDR3 DNA sequence: TGTGCCAGCAGTAACTCAGGGGGCGCTTTCTATGGCTACACCTTC. It encodes CASSNSGGAFYGYTF.

V gene TRBV9 combines with J gene TRBJ2-3; TRBD2 matches 13 bases. There are 17 residues in the CDR3. V lost 3 bases and J lost 5; bases outside the gene matches: 9. Germline V gene sequence: CDR1 SGDLS, CDR2 YYNGEE. The CDR3 protein is CASSAMTSGGPGDTQYF. In nucleotides, the CDR3 is TGTGCCAGCAGCGCGATGACTAGCGGGGGGCCGGGAGATACGCAGTATTTT. Full variable domain (remainder filled in from reference TRBV9 and TRBJ2-3): DSGVTQTPKHLITATGQRVTLRCSPRSGDLSVYWYQQSLDQGLQFLIQYYNGEERAKGNILERFSAQQFPDLHSELNLSSLELGDSALYFCASSAMTSGGPGDTQYFGPGTRLTVL.

This chain connects TRBV2 to TRBJ2-2; D not resolved. CDR1 SNHLY and CDR2 FYNNEI come from the germline V gene. The CDR3 is 14 residues long. Between the trimmed V and J ends, which lost 5 bases and 5 bases, there was a span of 12 bases. In DNA, the CDR3 is TGTGCCAGCAGTTCGACATTTGGGACCGGGGAGCTGTTTTTT. This sequence encodes CASSSTFGTGELFF.

The CDR3 protein is CASSPRDRGETVQYF. The DNA of the CDR3 is TGTGCCAGCAGCCCCCGGGACAGGGGTGAAACGGTGCAGTACTTC. The V call is TRBV3-1, the J call TRBJ2-5; 10 nucleotides line up with TRBD1. This CDR3 contains 15 residues. From germline, CDR1 is LGHDT and CDR2 YNNKEL (reference sequence). V was pared by 4 bases and J by 11 bases, with 13 bases of the junction left unmatched.

The CDR3 DNA follows: TGTGCCAGCAGCCACAGGGGGCTCGGCACCGGGGAGCTGTTTTTT. Amino acid sequence: CASSHRGLGTGELFF. The rearrangement links TRBV3-1 to TRBJ2-2; 8 nucleotides line up with TRBD1. The CDR3 consists of 15 residues. After removal of 3 bases from V and 4 bases from J, the junction contained 4 bases not matched to a gene. Germline CDR1 is LGHDT and CDR2 is YNNKEL (reference sequence).

On this clonotype: Compared with germline, one end of the junction differs, possibly owing to a read error. The J gene is TRBJ2-1, the V gene TRBV7-9; 7 nucleotides agree with TRBD2. CDR3 length: 16 amino acids. Germline CDR1 SEHNR, CDR2 FQNEAQ (reference sequence). CDR3 protein: CACSLQMTSRWHEQFF. CDR3 DNA sequence: TGTGCCTGCAGCTTACAGATGACTAGCCGATGGCATGAGCAGTTCTTC.

This clonotype was recorded once. The CDR3 reads CASSYSGQGTGELFF. Here the CDR3 DNA reads TGTGCCAGCAGTTACTCGGGACAGGGTACCGGGGAGCTGTTTTTT. This chain joins TRBV6-5 and TRBJ2-2; 9 bases are shared with TRBD1. V trimming: 0 bases; J trimming: 5 bases; junction bases outside the gene matches: 1. Germline loops: CDR1 MNHEY, CDR2 SVGAGI. The CDR3 extends over 15 amino acids.